The present T cell receptor (beta chain) was sequenced within a study of CD8 T cells in ankylosing spondylitis. As to this clonotype: Its antigen is not identified.

TCRdb re-analysed the 5' RACE reads in MiXCR, keeping a single row per CDR3 protein. The sample gives 390,000 or so distinct CDR3 sequences, 20% to 25% of which show up once; around 16% is in the top ten. Overall study results and limits: The authors found the disease-linked clones to be CD8+ and relatively rare in peripheral blood. The study looked at matched synovial fluid samples from ankylosing spondylitis patients. Disease-linked clones were reported to be significantly enriched there. It appeared that ankylosing spondylitis blood was characterized by a TCR beta motif of eight highly homologous variants.

The CDR3 has 12 residues. Germline CDR1 DFQATT, CDR2 SNEGSKA (reference sequence). With 2 bases clipped from V and 8 bases from J, the junction kept 5 bases outside the gene matches. Sequences were obtained from blood, either unsorted or a sorted T cell fraction (not recorded which). The receptor was isolated from a male donor with ankylosing spondylitis. V gene TRBV20-1 combines with J gene TRBJ1-2; TRBD1 agrees at 7 bases. The CDR3 spells CSARQGGGGYTF. The CDR3, as DNA: TGCAGTGCTAGACAGGGGGGAGGGGGCTACACCTTC.